The clone carrying this TCR beta chain was recorded at least ten times. The data were taken from a study of identical twins. One entry per CDR3 protein, called by TCRdb with MiXCR from the 5' RACE reads. The sample has just over 500,000 distinct CDR3 sequences; around 20% are singletons. The CDR3 is made up of 13 amino acids. Trimming took off 6 bases at V and 0 bases at J, with 7 bases between the two ends. Per the germline V gene, CDR1 is KGHSH and CDR2 is LQKENI. These same records also appear under a second study, on T cells expressing NK-cell markers. That paper adds: Certain NKG2C+ T cell clones were expanded, and their HCMV specificity remained unclear.

The sequencing sample was made of CD4+ T cells sorted from blood. The TCR comes from a woman aged 18-29 years in good health. The chain couples TRBV18 to TRBJ2-3; D not resolved. CDR3 bases: TGTGCCAGCTCTCCCTCTAGCACAGATACGCAGTATTTT. Translated, it gives CASSPSSTDTQYF.